A selection of T cell receptor beta chains follows, all from one sample in a study of CD8+ T cells in alopecia areata. Here immunoSEQ multiplex PCR was the method, and the copy in TCRdb shows in-frame clones only, minus some. Seen here are around 140,000 clones, more than 85% observed once, and the top ten hold less than 15%. The sample consisted of CD8+ T cells sorted from blood, taken at week 4, from a patient treated with tofacitinib. The source of these receptors is a human donor with alopecia areata. Each CDR3 is given with its conserved first and last residue.

j_call v_call cdr3_length cdr3_aa
TRBJ2-5 TRBV7-9 17 CASSSGLEAPSQETQYF
TRBJ2-7 TRBV27 15 CASAGEDRGIYEQYF
TRBJ2-7 TRBV5-4 15 CASSLDRSPFYEQYF
TRBJ2-7 TRBV10-3 17 CAISETRGLKTPYEQYF
TRBJ2-7 TRBV6-5 14 CASSGTSGPYEQYF
TRBJ2-7 TRBV11-2 13 CASSLGIDYEQYF
TRBJ2-1 TRBV29-1 16 CSVEDPGRFSYNEQFF
TRBJ2-7 TRBV29-1 13 CSVRGTSSDEQYF
TRBJ2-1 TRBV4-1 19 CASSQFAKLGGRGYNEQFF
TRBJ2-3 TRBV7-6 17 CASSVPLRAGTTDTQYF
TRBJ2-1 TRBV5-1 15 CASSFTGITYNEQFF
TRBJ2-1 TRBV6-6 11 CASSYGNEQFF
TRBJ1-2 TRBV6-5 13 CASSFGGSYGYTF
TRBJ2-7 TRBV4-1 14 CASSQGLGGYEQYF
TRBJ2-4 TRBV7-9 19 CASSPPVGTVPLAKNIQYF
TRBJ2-3 TRBV7-6 13 CASSLGEAGVGDF
TRBJ1-1 TRBV29-1 16 CSVEGPLGIWNTEAFF